This TCR beta chain was profiled in a study of CD8 T cells in ankylosing spondylitis. Points from the study as a whole: Clones linked to disease were reported to show significant enrichment in matched ankylosing spondylitis synovial fluid. Past research had described some motif variants in reactive arthritis synovial fluid and blood.

With 6 bases clipped from V and 6 bases from J, the junction kept 8 bases outside the gene matches. The CDR3 length is 14 residues. Libraries of TCR beta came from quantitative 5'-RACE with molecular barcodes. TCRdb reanalysed the 5' RACE reads using MiXCR and keeps one entry per CDR3 protein. The table includes 30,000 to 40,000 distinct CDR3 sequences, approximately 10% detected once. Of note for this clonotype: Its antigen remains unidentified.

The sequenced sample was blood, either unsorted or a sorted T cell fraction (not recorded which). The chain is built from TRBV23-1 and TRBJ2-1; 7 bases are shared with TRBD1. TRBV23-1 is placed among ORFs of uncertain function. The TCR comes from a male donor with ankylosing spondylitis or in good health (not recorded which). CDR3 in DNA: TGCGCCAGCAGATACAGGGGCCCCTTCAATGAGCAGTTCTTC. Protein sequence: CASRYRGPFNEQFF.